These 9 T cell receptor beta chains were sequenced from one sample in a study of blood T cell repertoires in COVID-19. Libraries were prepared by immunoSEQ multiplex PCR; TCRdb keeps only in-frame clonotypes and omits some of them. The sample lists approximately 64,000 clones; around 90% were seen once. The sequenced material came from PBMCs or T cells enriched from blood (not recorded which). The receptors were gathered from a woman aged 35 to 49 who had recovered from COVID-19.

The chain uses TRBV5-4 and TRBJ2-5; 10 bases align to TRBD2. J was trimmed by 5 bases and V by 2 bases; bases with no gene match: 0. CDR1 and CDR2 (germline): SGHNT, YYREEE (reference sequence). CDR3 length: 13 residues. The CDR3 reads CASSFSGGETQYF. The CDR3, as DNA: TGTGCCAGCAGCTTTAGCGGGGGGGAGACCCAGTACTTC.

The J gene is TRBJ2-2, the V gene TRBV19; 10 bases map to TRBD1. Germline V gene lookup returns CDR1 LNHDA and CDR2 SQIVND (reference sequence). The V and J ends lost 7 bases and 4 bases, in that order; junction bases with no gene match: 3. The CDR3 totals 14 residues. CDR3 residues: CASNRDRGTGELFF. CDR3 DNA sequence: TGTGCCAGTAATCGGGACAGGGGCACCGGGGAGCTGTTTTTT.

The chain recombines TRBV28 with TRBJ1-6, with D uncertain. V was trimmed by 5 bases and J by 11 bases, leaving 13 bases between them. Germline V gene sequence: CDR1 MDHEN, CDR2 SYDVKM. There are 13 residues in the CDR3. The CDR3 is CASSPGRRPPLHF. The CDR3 DNA reads as TGTGCCAGCAGTCCGGGGAGAAGGCCACCCCTCCACTTT.

This clone was detected a few times. The chain carries TRBV3-1 (or the pseudogene TRBV3-2) and TRBJ1-6; no definite D call. The V gene's germline CDR1 is LGHDT and CDR2 YNNKEL (reference sequence). The length of the CDR3 is 16 residues. V shed 1 base and J shed 7 bases, with 14 bases lying between them. CDR3 amino acids: CASSQAVQAANSPLHF. In nucleotides, the CDR3 is TGTGCCAGCAGCCAAGCTGTGCAAGCGGCGAATTCACCCCTCCACTTT.

The chain combines TRBV6-2 or TRBV6-3 with TRBJ2-5; 9 nucleotides agree with TRBD2. Per the germline V gene, CDR1 is MNHEY and CDR2 is SVGEGT. Losses at the gene ends were 4 bases for V and 2 bases for J; bases not matched to a gene: 5. The CDR3 contains 15 residues. The CDR3 region is CASSLLAGYQETQYF. The CDR3 DNA is TGTGCCAGCAGTTTACTAGCGGGTTATCAAGAGACCCAGTACTTC.

The J gene is TRBJ2-3, the V gene TRBV11-2, with D possibly matching TRBD2 (5 bases). The CDR3 is made up of 15 amino acids. Trimming pared 1 base from V and 6 bases from J, leaving 14 bases between. Germline CDR1 and CDR2: SGHAT and FQNNGV. The CDR3 spells CASSLGGRVGDTQYF. Here the CDR3 DNA reads TGTGCCAGCAGCTTAGGAGGGCGGGTCGGGGATACGCAGTATTTT.

This clone has just one count. The chain employs TRBV3-1 (or the pseudogene TRBV3-2) and TRBJ1-2; D is possibly TRBD1 (5 bases). V dropped 4 bases and J dropped 3 bases, with 9 bases sitting between them. Per germline, CDR1 LGHDT and CDR2 YNNKEL (reference sequence). The CDR3 totals 13 residues. The CDR3 nucleotides read TGTGCCAGCAGCCCCCAGGGTGACTATGGCTACACCTTC. Translating gives CASSPQGDYGYTF.

V usage is TRBV7-9 and J usage is TRBJ2-3, with 8 bases matching TRBD2. The J segment lost 5 bases and the V segment lost 4 bases, leaving 14 bases of the junction unmatched. Germline V lookup: CDR1 SEHNR, CDR2 FQNEAQ (reference sequence). CDR3 length: 17 residues. The CDR3 here is CASSSALGRGARDTQYF. CDR3 coding DNA: TGTGCCAGCAGCTCCGCCCTGGGGCGGGGGGCTCGAGATACGCAGTATTTT.

The rearrangement joins TRBV3-1 (or the pseudogene TRBV3-2) to TRBJ1-4, with D perhaps TRBD1 (5 bases). V was cut by 3 bases and J by 0 bases, with 8 bases left in between. This CDR3 is built from 15 residues. Germline lookup yields CDR1 LGHDT and CDR2 YNNKEL (reference sequence). Written as DNA, the CDR3 is TGTGCCAGCAGCCAGGTAGGGGCAACTAATGAAAAACTGTTTTTT. Amino acids: CASSQVGATNEKLFF.